The 27 T cell receptor beta chains listed next were all sequenced from one sample in a study of blood T cell repertoires in COVID-19. Some clones are missing from TCRdb's copy, which holds only in-frame ones; the method was immunoSEQ multiplex PCR. The top ten clones hold roughly 13% of a sample with around 430,000 clones, about 87% of them seen once. Specimen: peripheral blood. All receptors derive from a woman aged 50 to 65 with COVID-19, enrolled during active disease.

V gene TRBV2 combines with J gene TRBJ1-6, with D uncertain. Trimming stripped 4 bases from V and 6 bases from J, with 10 bases between. This CDR3 has 14 amino acids. Germline CDR1 reads SNHLY; CDR2 reads FYNNEI. CDR3 sequence reads: CASSVRNSNSPLHF. CDR3 bases: TGTGCCAGCAGTGTCAGGAACTCTAATTCACCCCTCCACTTT.

The rearrangement links TRBV30 to TRBJ1-2, with D tentatively TRBD1 (6 bases). Germline lookup yields CDR1 GTSNPN and CDR2 SVGIG (reference sequence). V was pared by 3 bases and J by 8 bases, with 13 bases between. CDR3 length: 12 residues. This CDR3 reads CAWRPGHHGYTF. CDR3 sequence (DNA): TGTGCCTGGAGACCGGGACATCACGGCTACACCTTC. The complete variable domain, with remaining parts taken from reference TRBV30 and TRBJ1-2, reads SQTIHQWPATLVQPVGSPLSLECTVEGTSNPNLYWYRQAAGRGLQLLFYSVGIGQISSEVPQNLSASRPQDRQFILSSKKLLLSDSGFYLCAWRPGHHGYTFGSGTRLTVV.

The rearrangement joins TRBV30 to TRBJ1-5, with TRBD1 identical over 8 bases. Trimming at V came to 3 bases and at J to 6 bases, leaving 4 bases not matched to a gene. The CDR3 contains 13 residues. From germline, CDR1 is GTSNPN and CDR2 SVGIG (reference sequence). CDR3 DNA sequence: TGTGCCTGGAGGTCAGGGGGCGGTCAGCCCCAGCATTTT. Translating it yields CAWRSGGGQPQHF.

V gene TRBV5-4 combines with J gene TRBJ1-2; unclear D gene. The CDR3 sequence is 12 residues long. Germline CDR1 and CDR2: SGHNT and YYREEE (reference sequence). V lost 2 bases to trimming and J lost 7 bases, with 9 bases between them. The CDR3 sequence: CASSLVAGGYTF. CDR3 in DNA: TGTGCCAGCAGCTTAGTCGCGGGTGGCTACACCTTC.

The rearrangement uses TRBV2 and TRBJ2-3; possibly TRBD1 for D (6 bases). The CDR3 is 13 amino acids. Germline V lookup: CDR1 SNHLY, CDR2 FYNNEI. With 8 bases removed from V and 4 bases from J, the gap between germline ends came to 13 bases. CDR3 loop: CASGRGRADTQYF. The CDR3 DNA reads as TGTGCCAGCGGCAGGGGCAGGGCAGATACGCAGTATTTT.

This clone has just one count. CDR3: CSTNPSGGPSNEQFF. DNA of the CDR3: TGCAGCACCAATCCTAGCGGGGGCCCCTCCAATGAGCAGTTCTTC. The chain employs TRBV29-1 and TRBJ2-1; 10 bases match TRBD2. V lost 8 bases, J lost 6 bases, and 13 bases stayed unmatched. CDR1 and CDR2 from the germline V gene are SQVTM and ANQGSEA. CDR3 size: 15 residues.

Remarks on this clone: The germline gene is not matched at one end of the junction; a read error may be the cause. The gene calls are TRBV5-1 and TRBJ2-2, with TRBD1 matching 10 bases. CDR1 and CDR2 (germline): SGHRS, YFSETQ. This CDR3 spans 17 amino acids. The CDR3 loop is CASSLGRDRGTPGELFF. CDR3 DNA: TGCGCCAGCAGTTTGGGCCGGGACAGGGGAACACCCGGGGAGCTGTTTTTT.

The V call is TRBV12-3 or TRBV12-4, the J call TRBJ1-2; 7 positions agree with TRBD1. J gave up 3 bases and V 6 bases, and 1 base lay outside the gene matches. The CDR3 is made up of 12 amino acids. The CDR3, as DNA: TGTGCCAGCAGCACAGGGGACTATGGCTACACCTTC. Amino acid sequence: CASSTGDYGYTF.

The chain uses TRBV10-1 and TRBJ2-6; 9 bases align to TRBD1. V shed 8 bases and J 1 base; nucleotides not matched to a gene: 9. In germline, CDR1 is WNHNN, CDR2 SYGVQD (reference sequence). The CDR3 loop spans 17 amino acids. The CDR3 sequence: CASPGGQGLSGANVLTF. The CDR3 bases are TGCGCCAGCCCCGGGGGACAGGGCCTATCTGGGGCCAACGTCCTGACTTTC.

V and J are TRBV5-4 and TRBJ1-2; maybe TRBD1 (5 bases). CDR1 SGHNT and CDR2 YYREEE come from the germline V gene (reference sequence). Between the trimmed V and J ends, which lost 6 bases and 0 bases, there was a span of 12 bases. The CDR3 sequence is 14 residues long. The CDR3 DNA reads as TGTGCCAGCACCCAGGGACTTCCTAACTATGGCTACACCTTC. Residues: CASTQGLPNYGYTF. Full variable domain (rest looked up from reference TRBV5-4 and TRBJ1-2): ETGVTQSPTHLIKTRGQQVTLRCSSQSGHNTVSWYQQALGQGPQFIFQYYREEENGRGNFPPRFSGLQFPNYSSELNVNALELDDSALYLCASTQGLPNYGYTFGSGTRLTVV.

The chain has TRBV16 and TRBJ2-1; 7 nucleotides match TRBD1. This CDR3 spans 15 amino acids. Germline lookup yields CDR1 KGHSY and CDR2 FQNENV. Germline trimming cut 0 bases from V and 6 bases from J; bases unmatched to any gene: 5. In DNA, the CDR3 is TGTGCCAGCAGCCAATCTTCAGGGGGTGGCAATGAGCAGTTCTTC. Protein: CASSQSSGGGNEQFF.

The genes are TRBV7-6 and TRBJ2-5; tentative D call: TRBD1 (5 bases). Germline values: CDR1 SGHVS, CDR2 FNYEAQ. The CDR3 totals 17 residues. The germline V and J ends were trimmed by 2 bases and 2 bases, with 18 bases remaining between them. The CDR3 here is CASSLYWLWGLQETQYF. In DNA form, the CDR3 reads TGTGCCAGCAGCTTATATTGGTTGTGGGGCCTTCAAGAGACCCAGTACTTC. The entire variable domain, with the rest obtained from reference TRBV7-6 and TRBJ2-5, is as follows: GAGVSQSPRYKVTKRGQDVALRCDPISGHVSLYWYRQALGQGPEFLTYFNYEAQQDKSGLPNDRFSAERPEGSISTLTIQRTEQRDSAMYRCASSLYWLWGLQETQYFGPGTRLLVL.

This chain links TRBV2 with TRBJ2-7; D possibly corresponds to TRBD2 (5 bases). The length of the CDR3 is 15 residues. From germline, CDR1 is SNHLY and CDR2 FYNNEI. The V end was cut by 4 bases, the J end by 7 bases, with 20 bases between. As DNA, the CDR3 is TGTGCCAGCAGTGTTGGGAGACTTTCCACGGGGGAGCAGTACTTC. This sequence encodes CASSVGRLSTGEQYF.

This rearrangement joins TRBV5-1 to TRBJ1-3; perhaps TRBD1 as D (5 bases). Germline CDR1 and CDR2: SGHRS and YFSETQ. V was shortened by 4 bases and J by 7 bases, with 15 bases between the two germline ends. This CDR3 comprises 14 residues. The CDR3: CASSATSGGNTIYF. Written as DNA, the CDR3 is TGCGCCAGCAGCGCTACGAGCGGGGGGAACACCATATATTTT.

The rearrangement uses TRBV29-1 and TRBJ1-1, with D maybe TRBD1 (5 bases). The CDR3 has 14 residues. Germline V gene sequence: CDR1 SQVTM, CDR2 ANQGSEA. Trimming took 8 bases from V and 11 from J, leaving 27 bases between them. CDR3 sequence reads: CSFAGVGGTSWAFF. The DNA of the CDR3 is TGCAGCTTTGCTGGGGTGGGTGGGACTTCTTGGGCTTTCTTT.

The chain links TRBV3-1 (or the pseudogene TRBV3-2) to TRBJ2-2, with TRBD2 matching over 8 bases. Germline loops: CDR1 LGHDT, CDR2 YNNKEL (reference sequence). This CDR3 is built from 16 residues. V lost 4 bases, J lost 5 bases, and 9 bases stayed unmatched. CDR3 region: CASSRMGTRGTGELFF. The CDR3 DNA follows: TGTGCCAGCAGCCGGATGGGGACTAGGGGGACCGGGGAGCTGTTTTTT.

The gene calls are TRBV19 and TRBJ1-2, with 10 bases aligning to TRBD1. Germline-derived CDR1 and CDR2 are LNHDA and SQIVND (reference sequence). The V gene end was trimmed by 5 bases and the J gene end by 3 bases; junction bases not matched to a gene: 9. This CDR3 region has 16 residues. The chain's CDR3 is CASSARSGTGDYGYTF. In nucleotides, the CDR3 is TGTGCCAGTAGTGCGCGATCCGGGACAGGGGACTATGGCTACACCTTC.

The rearrangement uses TRBV23-1 and TRBJ1-5; D perhaps matches TRBD1 (6 bases). TRBV23-1 is given ORF status, its function remaining uncertain. The CDR3 is 17 amino acids. V was cut by 0 bases and J by 5 bases, with 17 bases left in between. As DNA, the CDR3 is TGCGCCAGCAGTCAATCGGGGGACCAGGGGTTCCATCAGCCCCAGCATTTT. Translating gives CASSQSGDQGFHQPQHF.

The chain is built from TRBV6-1 and TRBJ1-3; no firm D call. The V gene lost 1 base and the J gene lost 4 bases, with 11 bases spanning the gap. Germline lookup yields CDR1 MNHNS and CDR2 SASEGT. This CDR3 is built from 15 residues. The CDR3 DNA follows: TGTGCCAGCAGTGAAGACGGGGTTGCCGGAAACACCATATATTTT. Translated: CASSEDGVAGNTIYF.

V usage is TRBV27 and J usage is TRBJ1-1; D gene unclear. Trimming left V 5 bases short and J 0 bases short, with 16 bases between. The germline V gene has CDR1 MNHEY and CDR2 SMNVEV (reference sequence). The CDR3 length is 16 residues. CDR3: CASSRVPVSMNTEAFF. DNA of the CDR3: TGTGCCAGCAGTAGAGTACCGGTCTCGATGAACACTGAAGCTTTCTTT.

The chain couples TRBV5-1 to TRBJ1-1; D may be TRBD1 (6 bases). The germline V gene encodes CDR1 SGHRS and CDR2 YFSETQ. The germline V and J ends were trimmed by 5 bases and 3 bases, with 14 bases remaining between them. The CDR3 is 14 residues long. The CDR3 here is CASSGGEGYTEAFF. CDR3 DNA: TGCGCCAGCAGTGGGGGCGAGGGGTACACTGAAGCTTTCTTT. Combining the CDR3 with reference TRBV5-1 and TRBJ1-1 gives the whole variable domain KAGVTQTPRYLIKTRGQQVTLSCSPISGHRSVSWYQQTPGQGLQFLFEYFSETQRNKGNFPGRFSGRQFSNSRSEMNVSTLELGDSALYLCASSGGEGYTEAFFGQGTRLTVV.

This chain joins TRBV5-1 and TRBJ2-5; D is perhaps TRBD1 (6 bases). V lost 2 bases to trimming and J lost 5 bases, with 13 bases between them. In germline, CDR1 is SGHRS, CDR2 YFSETQ. The CDR3 covers 14 residues. For the CDR3, the DNA is TGCGCCAGCAGCTTCGAGGGGGTGTGGGAGACCCAGTACTTC. This sequence encodes CASSFEGVWETQYF.

CDR3 sequence reads: CASSPPGLAGESEQFF. Written as DNA, the CDR3 is TGTGCCAGCAGCCCCCCGGGACTAGCGGGGGAATCTGAGCAGTTCTTC. This chain connects TRBV3-1 (or the pseudogene TRBV3-2) to TRBJ2-1; 14 nucleotides match TRBD2. This CDR3 is 16 amino acids long. After removal of 4 bases from V and 9 bases from J, the junction contained 8 bases not matched to a gene. The germline gives CDR1 LGHDT, CDR2 YNNKEL (reference sequence).

The J gene is TRBJ2-1, the V gene TRBV18; perhaps TRBD1 as D (5 bases). Deletions cut 3 bases from V and 2 bases from J, with 11 bases between. There are 15 residues in the CDR3. Germline CDR1 is KGHSH and CDR2 is LQKENI. For the CDR3, the DNA is TGTGCCAGCTCACCGAAGGAAGGGGCCTACAATGAGCAGTTCTTC. Residues: CASSPKEGAYNEQFF.

This clone has a handful of counts. This chain joins TRBV6-1 and TRBJ1-5, with D possibly being TRBD1 (5 bases). Trimming took 4 bases from V and 0 from J, leaving 13 bases between them. CDR1 and CDR2 from the germline V gene are MNHNS and SASEGT. This CDR3 is built from 16 residues. The chain's CDR3 is CASSAQVLHSNQPQHF. CDR3 DNA sequence: TGTGCCAGCAGTGCACAGGTTCTCCATAGCAATCAGCCCCAGCATTTT.

The CDR3 DNA reads as TGCAGTTCCCACCGAGGGACTGAAGCTTTCTTT. Translation: CSSHRGTEAFF. The chain couples TRBV20-1 to TRBJ1-1; D unresolved. The V end was cut by 8 bases, the J end by 5 bases, with 12 bases between. In germline, CDR1 is DFQATT, CDR2 SNEGSKA (reference sequence). The CDR3 consists of 11 residues.

This clone has more than one count but fewer than ten. This sequence joins TRBV7-3 and TRBJ1-4, with TRBD1 as a possible D gene (5 bases). The CDR3 length is 13 residues. V was pared by 3 bases and J by 7 bases, with 9 bases between. The germline V gene has CDR1 SGHTA and CDR2 FQGTGA. CDR3 nucleotides: TGTGCCAGCAGCTTCAGCGGGGGTGAAAAACTGTTTTTT. Translation gives CASSFSGGEKLFF.